This T cell receptor beta chain derives from a study of OX40 agonist ivuxolimab in advanced cancers. Trimming removed 5 bases at V and 4 bases at J, with 18 bases between. This CDR3 comprises 15 residues. CDR1 is SGHRS, CDR2 YFSETQ, per germline. This table comes from immunoSEQ multiplex PCR, and its TCRdb copy is limited to in-frame clones, with some not included. The repertoire holds 70,000 to 95,000 clones, with around four fifths as singletons. The sample in question was CD4+ or CD8+ T cells sorted from blood, obtained in a trial of the OX40 agonist ivuxolimab. The chain couples TRBV5-1 to TRBJ1-1; D unresolved. The receptor comes from an adult with an advanced solid tumor such as melanoma, head and neck, liver or kidney cancer. Here the CDR3 reads CASRVDPKGPTEAFF. Here the CDR3 DNA reads TGCGCCAGCAGAGTCGACCCGAAAGGGCCCACTGAAGCTTTCTTT.